Listed here are 14 T cell receptor beta chains from one sample, sequenced in a study of blood T cell repertoires in COVID-19. Here immunoSEQ multiplex PCR was the method, and the copy in TCRdb shows in-frame clones only, minus some. The data show a few hundred thousand clones, roughly 85% seen once. The specimen sequenced was peripheral blood. These receptors all come from a woman aged 18-30 years with acute or convalescent COVID-19.

This chain's CDR3 is CASSLAGGFYGPYEQYF. In DNA form, the CDR3 reads TGTGCCAGCAGCTTAGCGGGAGGGTTTTACGGGCCCTACGAGCAGTACTTC. The V gene is TRBV11-2, the J gene TRBJ2-7; 8 positions agree with TRBD2. V was clipped by 1 base and J by 2 bases; unmatched bases: 10. There are 17 residues in the CDR3. From germline, CDR1 is SGHAT and CDR2 FQNNGV. Filled out from reference TRBV11-2 and TRBJ2-7, the complete variable domain reads EAGVAQSPRYKIIEKRQSVAFWCNPISGHATLYWYQQILGQGPKLLIQFQNNGVVDDSQLPKDRFSAERLKGVDSTLKIQPAKLEDSAVYLCASSLAGGFYGPYEQYFGPGTRLTVT.

V usage is TRBV5-1 and J usage is TRBJ2-5, with D possibly matching TRBD1 (7 bases). This CDR3 spans 18 amino acids. CDR1 is SGHRS, CDR2 YFSETQ, per germline. Trimming left V 0 bases short and J 2 bases short, with 20 bases between. CDR3: CASSLVKGGGRFQETQYF. The CDR3 coding sequence is TGCGCCAGCAGCTTGGTGAAAGGAGGGGGCCGTTTTCAAGAGACCCAGTACTTC.

The gene calls are TRBV21-1 and TRBJ1-4; the D call of TRBD1 is as the table states it, not checked on the DNA. TRBV21-1 is a pseudogene segment. The CDR3 totals 18 residues. CDR3 coding DNA: TGTGCCAGCAGCCGTAAAACGCTTCAGTCAACAACTAATGAAAAACTGTTTTTT. Translating it yields CASSRKTLQSTTNEKLFF.

This sequence joins TRBV29-1 and TRBJ2-3; the D gene is possibly TRBD2 (6 bases). Germline loops: CDR1 SQVTM, CDR2 ANQGSEA. V was clipped by 7 bases and J by 0 bases, with 11 bases between them. This CDR3 spans 13 amino acids. For the CDR3, the DNA is TGCAGCGACGGACTAACGAGCACAGATACGCAGTATTTT. Translation: CSDGLTSTDTQYF.

The V call is TRBV29-1, the J call TRBJ1-1; 7 bases match TRBD1. Trimming at V came to 5 bases and at J to 0 bases, leaving 3 bases not matched to a gene. Germline lookup yields CDR1 SQVTM and CDR2 ANQGSEA. This CDR3 contains 13 residues. Here the CDR3 reads CSVLGQMNTEAFF. DNA of the CDR3: TGCAGCGTTCTGGGACAGATGAACACTGAAGCTTTCTTT.

The chain joins TRBV5-8 to TRBJ2-1, with 8 nucleotides matching TRBD2. CDR1 and CDR2 from the germline V gene are SGHTS and YDEGEE. Trimming took 4 bases from V and 7 from J; bases not matched to a gene: 13. The CDR3 sequence is 16 residues long. CDR3 sequence reads: CASSPYRTSRQNEQFF. CDR3 nucleotide sequence: TGTGCCAGCAGCCCCTACAGGACTAGCAGACAAAATGAGCAGTTCTTC.

In this sample, this clone turned up once. V is TRBV25-1 and J is TRBJ2-1; 9 nucleotides align to TRBD2. The CDR3 has 18 amino acids. Germline values: CDR1 MGHDK, CDR2 SYGVNS. The V gene end was trimmed by 3 bases and the J gene end by 8 bases; junction bases not matched to a gene: 17. The CDR3 coding sequence is TGTGCCAGCAGTGATGATATTAGTTTGTTTGCGGGAGGGGATGAGCAGTTCTTC. It yields the protein CASSDDISLFAGGDEQFF.

The chain uses TRBV10-3 and TRBJ1-2, with D unclear. CDR3 length equals 15 residues. CDR1 is ENHRY, CDR2 SYGVKD, per germline. Trimming shortened V by 3 bases and J by 1 base, and 12 bases separated the two germline ends. In nucleotides, the CDR3 is TGTGCCATCAGTGAACCTACACAGAGTAACTATGGCTACACCTTC. Amino acid sequence: CAISEPTQSNYGYTF.

The V gene is TRBV9, the J gene TRBJ2-7; TRBD2 matches at 10 bases. The junction had 6 bases not matched to a gene; V was cut back by 3 bases and J by 3 bases. The CDR3 runs 15 residues. CDR1 and CDR2 (germline): SGDLS, YYNGEE. In DNA form, the CDR3 reads TGTGCCAGCAGCGAAGCTAGCGGGAGTCTCTACGAGCAGTACTTC. Encoded protein: CASSEASGSLYEQYF.

The chain has TRBV5-4 and TRBJ1-4; D unresolved. The V and J ends lost 2 bases and 8 bases respectively, with 13 bases between them. Germline CDR1 SGHNT, CDR2 YYREEE (reference sequence). The CDR3 has 14 residues. CDR3 DNA: TGTGCCAGCAGCTTCGATCGGACTGACGAAAAACTGTTTTTT. Amino acid sequence: CASSFDRTDEKLFF.

The J gene is TRBJ1-2, the V gene TRBV5-4; 7 nucleotides line up with TRBD1. The germline gives CDR1 SGHNT, CDR2 YYREEE (reference sequence). V was clipped by 2 bases and J by 5 bases; unmatched bases: 3. The CDR3 runs to 13 residues. The CDR3 sequence: CASSFDRAYGYTF. The CDR3 nucleotides are TGTGCCAGCAGCTTCGACAGGGCTTATGGCTACACCTTC.

The rearrangement uses TRBV4-3 and TRBJ1-5; 8 nucleotides match TRBD1. The V gene end was trimmed by 1 base and the J gene end by 3 bases; junction bases not matched to a gene: 11. Germline V gene lookup returns CDR1 LGHNA and CDR2 YSLEER. The CDR3 has 18 residues. The CDR3 protein is CASSQVRQGKSLNQPQHF. CDR3 DNA: TGCGCCAGCAGCCAAGTTAGACAGGGGAAATCTCTCAATCAGCCCCAGCATTTT.

The CDR3 DNA sequence: TGTGCCAGCAGCTCGACAGGCCCCAATCAGCCCCAGCATTTT. The encoded protein is CASSSTGPNQPQHF. The genes are TRBV6-2 or TRBV6-3 and TRBJ1-5; D is perhaps TRBD1 (6 bases). The V gene's germline CDR1 is MNHEY and CDR2 SVGEGT. V gave up 6 bases and J gave up 3 bases, with 12 bases separating them. The CDR3 runs 14 residues.

CDR3 loop: CSVAPGLRGYEQYF. The CDR3, as DNA: TGCAGCGTGGCTCCGGGATTGCGGGGCTACGAGCAGTACTTC. The genes are TRBV29-1 and TRBJ2-7; D is possibly TRBD2 (6 bases). Between the trimmed V and J ends, which lost 6 bases and 3 bases, there was a span of 18 bases. Germline CDR1 SQVTM, CDR2 ANQGSEA. There are 14 residues in the CDR3.